These 22 T cell receptor beta chains originate from one sample sequenced in a study of identical twins. TCRdb re-derived calls from the 5' RACE reads in MiXCR, one entry per CDR3 protein. The table shows 1.5 million to 2 million distinct CDR3 sequences, with less than 35% occurring only once. Input material: cord blood. These TCRs come from a newborn girl in good health.

This clonotype was seen a handful of times. The rearrangement links TRBV9 to TRBJ2-1, with 9 bases that match TRBD1. Germline CDR1 reads SGDLS; CDR2 reads YYNGEE. The CDR3 is 14 amino acids. J gave up 7 bases and V 5 bases, and 7 bases lay outside the gene matches. CDR3 sequence (DNA): TGTGCCAGCAGTGCTGGGACAGGGAGGAATGAGCAGTTCTTC. It specifies CASSAGTGRNEQFF.

This clonotype was seen repeatedly, ten times or more. V is TRBV29-1 and J is TRBJ2-5; no definite D call. The V and J ends lost 4 bases and 0 bases respectively, with 3 bases between them. Germline-derived CDR1 and CDR2 are SQVTM and ANQGSEA. The CDR3 runs 11 residues. The CDR3 is CSVGHQETQYF. As DNA, the CDR3 is TGCAGCGTTGGACACCAAGAGACCCAGTACTTC. Drawing the rest from reference TRBV29-1 and TRBJ2-5, the complete variable domain is SAVISQKPSRDICQRGTSLTIQCQVDSQVTMMFWYRQQPGQSLTLIATANQGSEATYESGFVIDKFPISRPNLTFSTLTVSNMSPEDSSIYLCSVGHQETQYFGPGTRLLVL.

This clonotype was seen only a few times. This chain connects TRBV29-1 to TRBJ2-2; TRBD2 agrees at 11 bases. Unmatched junction bases numbered 5, after V lost 7 bases and J lost 1 base. The CDR3 has 15 amino acids. Germline V CDR1 and CDR2: SQVTM, ANQGSEA. CDR3 sequence reads: CSAKGLAGNTGELFF. DNA of the CDR3: TGCAGCGCAAAAGGACTAGCGGGGAACACCGGGGAGCTGTTTTTT.

CDR3 loop: CASSPQGREENTEAFF. DNA of the CDR3: TGTGCCAGCAGCCCACAGGGGCGGGAGGAGAACACTGAAGCTTTCTTT. The chain links TRBV7-9 to TRBJ1-1; 7 bases are a match to TRBD1. The CDR3 length is 16 residues. Trimming removed 5 bases from V and 1 base from J; junction bases left unmatched: 10. Germline V gene sequence: CDR1 SEHNR, CDR2 FQNEAQ (reference sequence).

A few counts support this clonotype. The rearrangement links TRBV13 to TRBJ2-7, with D tentatively TRBD2 (5 bases). Germline CDR1 is PRHDT and CDR2 is FYEKMQ (reference sequence). The V and J ends lost 0 bases and 5 bases respectively, with 17 bases between them. The length of the CDR3 is 16 residues. CDR3 nucleotides: TGTGCCAGCAGCTTAGGGAACGGGATTGGTATCCACGAGCAGTACTTC. Amino acid sequence: CASSLGNGIGIHEQYF.

This clonotype was counted once. V is TRBV6-1 and J is TRBJ1-2, with D unclear. CDR1 and CDR2 from the germline V gene are MNHNS and SASEGT. There are 13 residues in the CDR3. V lost 4 bases and J lost 5, with 11 bases in between. Here the CDR3 DNA reads TGTGCCAGCAGTGTTGGGGTCGCGTATGGCTACACCTTC. Translation: CASSVGVAYGYTF.

This clonotype showed up many times. The rearrangement joins TRBV7-9 to TRBJ2-7; no firm D call. V lost 0 bases and J 2 bases, leaving 11 bases between the germline ends. Germline lookup yields CDR1 SEHNR and CDR2 FQNEAQ (reference sequence). CDR3 size: 15 residues. The CDR3 sequence is CASSLALTEAYEQYF. CDR3 in DNA: TGTGCCAGCAGCTTAGCGCTTACAGAGGCCTACGAGCAGTACTTC.

The V gene is TRBV20-1, the J gene TRBJ2-1; 8 bases are shared with TRBD2. V was pared by 4 bases and J by 1 base, with 18 bases of the junction left unmatched. The CDR3 runs 19 residues. Germline V CDR1 and CDR2: DFQATT, SNEGSKA (reference sequence). CDR3 sequence (DNA): TGCAGTGCTACCGATACGGAAGGACTAGCAGCAATTTCCTACAATGAGCAGTTCTTC. Amino acid sequence: CSATDTEGLAAISYNEQFF.

In its sample, this clonotype was seen a few times. This sequence joins TRBV2 and TRBJ1-1; the D is unclear. The ends were cut back, 3 bases at V and 7 bases at J, with 9 bases in the middle. This CDR3 has 12 amino acids. In germline, CDR1 is SNHLY, CDR2 FYNNEI. CDR3 nucleotides: TGTGCCAGCAGTGATCCCATAATTGAAGCTTTCTTT. The encoded protein is CASSDPIIEAFF.

This clonotype was observed once. The chain links TRBV28 to TRBJ2-2; D call uncertain. V lost 6 bases and J lost 9, with 8 bases in between. The CDR3 is made up of 11 amino acids. Germline V CDR1 and CDR2: MDHEN, SYDVKM. CDR3 coding DNA: TGTGCCAGCAGCCCCCGCCGGGAGCTGTTTTTT. Residues: CASSPRRELFF.

The sample holds a few counts of this clonotype. In DNA, the CDR3 is TGCAGCGCCTCGGGACGGCTGAACACTGAAGCTTTCTTT. Translating it yields CSASGRLNTEAFF. The chain has TRBV29-1 and TRBJ1-1; possible D gene TRBD1, 5 bases. The CDR3 is made up of 13 amino acids. Germline V lookup: CDR1 SQVTM, CDR2 ANQGSEA. V lost 7 bases and J 0 bases, leaving 12 bases between the germline ends.

The chain recombines TRBV20-1 with TRBJ2-7; D is possibly TRBD1 or TRBD2 (5 bases each). The CDR3 length is 15 residues. Trimming left V 0 bases short and J 2 bases short, with 14 bases between. Germline CDR1 and CDR2: DFQATT and SNEGSKA (reference sequence). The CDR3 loop is CSAREGRRRTYEQYF. DNA of the CDR3: TGCAGTGCTAGAGAGGGGCGGAGGAGAACCTACGAGCAGTACTTC.

This clonotype was recorded a few times. The CDR3 DNA reads as TGCAGTGGTCGACTAGCGTCACCAGAGACCCAGTACTTC. As protein: CSGRLASPETQYF. V is TRBV20-1 and J is TRBJ2-5; 8 bases map to TRBD2. Looked up from germline, CDR1 is DFQATT and CDR2 is SNEGSKA (reference sequence). V shed 7 bases, J shed 4 bases, and the junction held 8 bases outside the gene matches. This CDR3 comprises 13 residues.

V and J are TRBV6-5 and TRBJ2-1; 13 bases match TRBD2. V lost 5 bases to trimming and J lost 6 bases; unmatched junction nucleotides: 7. Germline V gene lookup returns CDR1 MNHEY and CDR2 SVGAGI. This CDR3 is built from 16 residues. The CDR3 sequence: CASSRTSGSRSNEQFF. Here the CDR3 DNA reads TGTGCCAGCAGTCGGACTAGCGGGAGTCGTAGCAATGAGCAGTTCTTC.

There are a few counts of this clonotype. The chain joins TRBV19 to TRBJ1-1; TRBD1 might be the D (5 bases). Germline assignment: CDR1 LNHDA and CDR2 SQIVND (reference sequence). The CDR3 consists of 13 residues. Trimming pared 3 bases from V and 4 bases from J, leaving 9 bases between. In nucleotides, the CDR3 is TGTGCCAGTAGTATTGGGGGGGGCACTGAAGCTTTCTTT. It is translated as CASSIGGGTEAFF. The whole variable domain, remainder taken from reference TRBV19 and TRBJ1-1, is DGGITQSPKYLFRKEGQNVTLSCEQNLNHDAMYWYRQDPGQGLRLIYYSQIVNDFQKGDIAEGYSVSREKKESFPLTVTSAQKNPTAFYLCASSIGGGTEAFFGQGTRLTVV.

This clonotype has just a few counts. V and J are TRBV6-1 and TRBJ1-2; a possible D gene is TRBD1 (5 bases). Trimming removed 6 bases at V and 4 bases at J, with 18 bases between. The CDR3 consists of 15 residues. Germline CDR1 MNHNS, CDR2 SASEGT. CDR3 DNA: TGTGCCAGCAGAAAGGCAGACACAGGCCCCTATGGCTACACCTTC. Residues: CASRKADTGPYGYTF.

The chain recombines TRBV7-2 with TRBJ2-1; D is perhaps TRBD1 or TRBD2 (5 bases each). V was shortened by 5 bases and J by 9 bases, with 17 bases between the two germline ends. CDR1 and CDR2 (germline): SGHTA, FQGNSA. The CDR3 has 14 amino acids. The CDR3 sequence is CASSLGRDGGEQFF. CDR3 in DNA: TGTGCCAGCAGCCTCGGCAGAGATGGGGGTGAGCAGTTCTTC.

The rearrangement links TRBV4-1 to TRBJ2-7; 8 positions match TRBD2. The CDR3 runs 15 residues. The ends lost 0 bases at V and 5 bases at J; junction bases unmatched: 6. From germline, CDR1 is MGHRA and CDR2 YSYEKL. Written as DNA, the CDR3 is TGCGCCAGCAGCCAAGATAAGCGGGAGTACCACGAGCAGTACTTC. Amino acid sequence: CASSQDKREYHEQYF.

This clonotype has a handful of counts. The chain links TRBV5-5 to TRBJ2-3, with a tentative D call TRBD2 (5 bases). V was cut by 4 bases and J by 1 base, with 16 bases left in between. The CDR3 runs 16 residues. Germline CDR1 SGHKS, CDR2 YYEKEE (reference sequence). In DNA form, the CDR3 reads TGTGCCAGCAGCCCCCGGGGTCGGGTCGGCACAGATACGCAGTATTTT. Encoded protein: CASSPRGRVGTDTQYF.

This chain links TRBV7-9 with TRBJ1-1, with 8 positions matching TRBD1. This CDR3 spans 15 amino acids. The V and J ends lost 7 bases and 0 bases, in that order; junction bases with no gene match: 7. Per germline, CDR1 SEHNR and CDR2 FQNEAQ (reference sequence). The CDR3 bases are TGTGCCAGCAACGGACAGGGTGGGATGAACACTGAAGCTTTCTTT. This encodes CASNGQGGMNTEAFF.

V is TRBV28 and J is TRBJ2-2; 12 bases line up with TRBD2. Germline V lookup: CDR1 MDHEN, CDR2 SYDVKM. The CDR3 totals 17 residues. Unmatched junction bases numbered 6, after V lost 5 bases and J lost 2 bases. The CDR3 region is CASSKGLAGTNTGELFF. In DNA form, the CDR3 reads TGTGCCAGCAGTAAGGGACTAGCGGGCACCAACACCGGGGAGCTGTTTTTT.

The chain has TRBV25-1 and TRBJ2-1; D is perhaps TRBD1 (5 bases). The germline V gene has CDR1 MGHDK and CDR2 SYGVNS. The CDR3 contains 13 residues. Trimming left V 7 bases short and J 3 bases short, with 10 bases between. The CDR3: CASKDNFYNEQFF. CDR3 DNA sequence: TGTGCCAGCAAGGACAATTTCTACAATGAGCAGTTCTTC.